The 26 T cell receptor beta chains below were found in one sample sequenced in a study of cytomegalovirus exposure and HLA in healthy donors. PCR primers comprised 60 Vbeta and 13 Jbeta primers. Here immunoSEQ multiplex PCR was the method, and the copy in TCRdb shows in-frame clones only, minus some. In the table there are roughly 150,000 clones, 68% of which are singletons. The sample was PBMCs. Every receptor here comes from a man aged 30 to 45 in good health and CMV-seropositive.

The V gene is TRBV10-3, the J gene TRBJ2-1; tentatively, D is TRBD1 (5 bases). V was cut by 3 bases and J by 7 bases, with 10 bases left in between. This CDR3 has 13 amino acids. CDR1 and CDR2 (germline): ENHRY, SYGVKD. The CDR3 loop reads CAISETGGNEQFF. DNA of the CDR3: TGTGCCATCAGTGAAACAGGCGGAAATGAGCAGTTCTTC.

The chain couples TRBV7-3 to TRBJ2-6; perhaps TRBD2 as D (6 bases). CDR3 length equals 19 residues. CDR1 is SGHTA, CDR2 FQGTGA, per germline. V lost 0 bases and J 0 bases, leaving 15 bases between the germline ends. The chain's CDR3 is CASSLTGGNLYSGANVLTF. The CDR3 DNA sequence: TGTGCCAGCAGCTTAACGGGAGGTAACCTATACTCTGGGGCCAACGTCCTGACTTTC.

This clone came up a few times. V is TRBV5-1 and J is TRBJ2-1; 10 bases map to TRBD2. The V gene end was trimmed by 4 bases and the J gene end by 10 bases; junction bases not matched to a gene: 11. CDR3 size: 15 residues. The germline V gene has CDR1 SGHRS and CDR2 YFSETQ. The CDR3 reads CASSPRTSGPAEQFF. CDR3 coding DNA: TGCGCCAGCAGCCCTAGGACTAGCGGCCCCGCCGAGCAGTTCTTC.

The CDR3 spells CASNRAGLIPGTGELFF. CDR3 DNA: TGTGCCAGTAATCGAGCGGGGCTTATACCTGGCACCGGGGAGCTGTTTTTT. The chain couples TRBV19 to TRBJ2-2; the match to TRBD2 covers 7 bases. V dropped 7 bases and J dropped 4; count of bases not matched to a gene: 15. CDR1 is LNHDA and CDR2 is SQIVND in the germline V gene (reference sequence). The CDR3 contains 17 residues.

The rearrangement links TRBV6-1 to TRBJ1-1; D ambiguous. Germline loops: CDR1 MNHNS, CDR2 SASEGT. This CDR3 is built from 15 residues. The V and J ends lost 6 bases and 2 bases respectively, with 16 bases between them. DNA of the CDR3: TGTGCCAGCAGCTACCTAACCCCCGATAACACTGAAGCTTTCTTT. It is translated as CASSYLTPDNTEAFF.

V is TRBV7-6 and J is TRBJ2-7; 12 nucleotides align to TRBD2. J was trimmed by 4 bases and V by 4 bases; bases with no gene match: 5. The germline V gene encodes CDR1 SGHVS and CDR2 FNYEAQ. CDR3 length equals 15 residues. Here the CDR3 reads CASSSRLAGVYEQYF. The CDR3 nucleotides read TGTGCCAGCAGCTCCCGACTAGCGGGAGTATACGAGCAGTACTTC.

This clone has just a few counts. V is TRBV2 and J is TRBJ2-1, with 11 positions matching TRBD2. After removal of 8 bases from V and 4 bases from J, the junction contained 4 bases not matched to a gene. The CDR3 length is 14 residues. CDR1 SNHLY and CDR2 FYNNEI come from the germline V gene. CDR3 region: CASARLAGYNEQFF. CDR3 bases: TGTGCCAGCGCACGACTAGCGGGGTACAATGAGCAGTTCTTC.

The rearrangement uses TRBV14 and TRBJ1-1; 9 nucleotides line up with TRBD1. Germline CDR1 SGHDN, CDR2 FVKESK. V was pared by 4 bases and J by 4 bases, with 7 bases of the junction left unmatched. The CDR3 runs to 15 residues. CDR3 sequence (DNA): TGTGCCAGCAGCCGATTGGGACAGGGTGGCACTGAAGCTTTCTTT. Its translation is CASSRLGQGGTEAFF.

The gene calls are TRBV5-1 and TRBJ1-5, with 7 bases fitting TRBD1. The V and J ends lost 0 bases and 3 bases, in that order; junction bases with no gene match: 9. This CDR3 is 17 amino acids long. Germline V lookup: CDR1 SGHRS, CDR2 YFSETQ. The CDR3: CASSLDAGGSSNQPQHF. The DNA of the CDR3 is TGCGCCAGCAGCTTGGATGCAGGGGGTTCTTCCAATCAGCCCCAGCATTTT.

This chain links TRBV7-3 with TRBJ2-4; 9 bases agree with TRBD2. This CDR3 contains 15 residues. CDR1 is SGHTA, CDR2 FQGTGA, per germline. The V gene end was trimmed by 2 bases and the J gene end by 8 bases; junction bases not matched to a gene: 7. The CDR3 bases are TGTGCCAGCAGCTTAGGCGGGAGGGCCGGAGACATTCAGTACTTC. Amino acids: CASSLGGRAGDIQYF. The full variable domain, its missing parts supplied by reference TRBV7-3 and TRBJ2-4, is GAGVSQTPSNKVTEKGKYVELRCDPISGHTALYWYRQSLGQGPEFLIYFQGTGAADDSGLPNDRFFAVRPEGSVSTLKIQRTERGDSAVYLCASSLGGRAGDIQYFGAGTRLSVL.

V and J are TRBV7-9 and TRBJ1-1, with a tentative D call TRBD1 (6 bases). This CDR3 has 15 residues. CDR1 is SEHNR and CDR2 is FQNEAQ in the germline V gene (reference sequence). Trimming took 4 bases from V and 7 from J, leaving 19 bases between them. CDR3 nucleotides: TGTGCCAGCAGCTCAAGCCGACAGGAGCAGTATGAAGCTTTCTTT. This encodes CASSSSRQEQYEAFF.

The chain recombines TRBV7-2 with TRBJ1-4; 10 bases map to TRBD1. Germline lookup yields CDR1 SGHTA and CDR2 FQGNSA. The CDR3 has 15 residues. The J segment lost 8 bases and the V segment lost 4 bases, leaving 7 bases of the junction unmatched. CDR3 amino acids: CASSSRQGAEEKLFF. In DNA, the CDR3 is TGTGCCAGCAGCTCCCGACAGGGGGCTGAAGAAAAACTGTTTTTT. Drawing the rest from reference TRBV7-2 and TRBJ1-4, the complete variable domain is GAGVSQSPSNKVTEKGKDVELRCDPISGHTALYWYRQSLGQGLEFLIYFQGNSAPDKSGLPSDRFSAERTGGSVSTLTIQRTQQEDSAVYLCASSSRQGAEEKLFFGSGTQLSVL.

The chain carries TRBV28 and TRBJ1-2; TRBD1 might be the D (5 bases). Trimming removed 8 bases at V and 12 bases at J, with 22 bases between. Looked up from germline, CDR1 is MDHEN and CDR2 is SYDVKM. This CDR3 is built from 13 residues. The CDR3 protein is CASGSNRFRTDTF. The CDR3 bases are TGTGCCAGCGGTTCAAACAGGTTTAGGACCGACACCTTC.

The DNA for the CDR3 is TGTGCCAGCAGTTTATTCAACCGGTTTAGCGGGAGCAAGTACTTC. It yields the protein CASSLFNRFSGSKYF. The chain combines TRBV28 with TRBJ2-4, with TRBD2 identical over 9 bases. This CDR3 is built from 15 residues. Germline values: CDR1 MDHEN, CDR2 SYDVKM. J gave up 14 bases and V 1 base, and 12 bases lay outside the gene matches.

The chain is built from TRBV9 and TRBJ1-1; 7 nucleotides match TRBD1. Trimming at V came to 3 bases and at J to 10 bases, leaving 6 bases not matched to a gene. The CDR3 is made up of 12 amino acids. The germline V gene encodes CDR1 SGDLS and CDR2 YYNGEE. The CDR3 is CASSGYRGIAFF. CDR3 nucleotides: TGTGCCAGCAGCGGATACAGGGGTATAGCTTTCTTT.

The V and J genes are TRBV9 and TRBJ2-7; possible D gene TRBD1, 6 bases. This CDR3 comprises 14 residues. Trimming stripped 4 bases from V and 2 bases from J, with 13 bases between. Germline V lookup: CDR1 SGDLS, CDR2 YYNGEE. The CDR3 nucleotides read TGTGCCAGCAGCCCAGGGGCGATCGCCTACGAGCAGTACTTC. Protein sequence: CASSPGAIAYEQYF. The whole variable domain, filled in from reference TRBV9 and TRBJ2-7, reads DSGVTQTPKHLITATGQRVTLRCSPRSGDLSVYWYQQSLDQGLQFLIQYYNGEERAKGNILERFSAQQFPDLHSELNLSSLELGDSALYFCASSPGAIAYEQYFGPGTRLTVT.

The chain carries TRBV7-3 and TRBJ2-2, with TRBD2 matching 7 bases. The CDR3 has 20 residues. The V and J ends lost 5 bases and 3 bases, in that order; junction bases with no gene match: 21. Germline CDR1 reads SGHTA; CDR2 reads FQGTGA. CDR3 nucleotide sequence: TGTGCCAGCAGCCCCTTACGCCTAGCGGAGAAACCGCGATACACCGGGGAGCTGTTTTTT. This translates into CASSPLRLAEKPRYTGELFF.

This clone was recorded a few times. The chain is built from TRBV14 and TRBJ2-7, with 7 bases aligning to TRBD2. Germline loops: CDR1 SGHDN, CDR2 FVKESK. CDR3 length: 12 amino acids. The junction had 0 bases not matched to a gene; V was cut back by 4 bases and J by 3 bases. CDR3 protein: CASSRGGYEQYF. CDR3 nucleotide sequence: TGTGCCAGCAGCCGCGGGGGCTACGAGCAGTACTTC. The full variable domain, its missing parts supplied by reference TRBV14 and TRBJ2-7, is EAGVTQFPSHSVIEKGQTVTLRCDPISGHDNLYWYRRVMGKEIKFLLHFVKESKQDESGMPNNRFLAERTGGTYSTLKVQPAELEDSGVYFCASSRGGYEQYFGPGTRLTVT.

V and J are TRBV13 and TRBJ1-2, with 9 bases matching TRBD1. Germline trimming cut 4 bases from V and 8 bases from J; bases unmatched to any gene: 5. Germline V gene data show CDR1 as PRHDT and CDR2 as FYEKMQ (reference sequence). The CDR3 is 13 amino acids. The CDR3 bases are TGTGCCAGCAGCTACGGACAGGGGCGGGGCTACACCTTC. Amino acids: CASSYGQGRGYTF.

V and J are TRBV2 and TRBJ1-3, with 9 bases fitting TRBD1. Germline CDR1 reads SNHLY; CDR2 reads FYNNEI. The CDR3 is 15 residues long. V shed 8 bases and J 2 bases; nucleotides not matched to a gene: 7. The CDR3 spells CASRGGTGPGNTIYF. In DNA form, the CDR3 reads TGTGCCAGCCGGGGGGGGACAGGGCCTGGAAACACCATATATTTT.

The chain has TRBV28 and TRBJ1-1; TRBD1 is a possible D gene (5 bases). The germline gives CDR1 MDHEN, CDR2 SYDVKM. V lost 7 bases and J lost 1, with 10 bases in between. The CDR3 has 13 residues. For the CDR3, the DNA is TGTGCCAGCACCCCGGGGGGGAACACTGAAGCTTTCTTT. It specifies CASTPGGNTEAFF.

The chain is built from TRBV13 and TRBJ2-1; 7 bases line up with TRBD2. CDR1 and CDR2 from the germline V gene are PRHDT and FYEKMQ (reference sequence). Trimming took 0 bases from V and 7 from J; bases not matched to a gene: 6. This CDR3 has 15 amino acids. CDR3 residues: CASSLGPTGGNEQFF. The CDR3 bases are TGTGCCAGCAGCTTAGGTCCAACGGGAGGTAATGAGCAGTTCTTC. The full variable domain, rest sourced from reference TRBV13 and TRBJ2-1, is AAGVIQSPRHLIKEKRETATLKCYPIPRHDTVYWYQQGPGQDPQFLISFYEKMQSDKGSIPDRFSAQQFSDYHSELNMSSLELGDSALYFCASSLGPTGGNEQFFGPGTRLTVL.

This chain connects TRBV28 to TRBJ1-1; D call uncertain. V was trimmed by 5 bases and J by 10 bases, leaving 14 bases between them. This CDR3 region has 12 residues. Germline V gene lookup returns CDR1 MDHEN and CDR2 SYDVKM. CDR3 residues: CASSPGGQTAFF. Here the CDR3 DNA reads TGTGCCAGCAGTCCCGGCGGCCAGACAGCTTTCTTT. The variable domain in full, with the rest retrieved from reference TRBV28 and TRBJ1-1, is DVKVTQSSRYLVKRTGEKVFLECVQDMDHENMFWYRQDPGLGLRLIYFSYDVKMKEKGDIPEGYSVSREKKERFSLILESASTNQTSMYLCASSPGGQTAFFGQGTRLTVV.

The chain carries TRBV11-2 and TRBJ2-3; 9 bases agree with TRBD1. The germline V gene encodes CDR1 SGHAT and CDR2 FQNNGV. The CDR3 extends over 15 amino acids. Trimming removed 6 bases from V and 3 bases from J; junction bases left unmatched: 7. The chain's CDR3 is CASRLWDRVTDTQYF. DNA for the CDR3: TGTGCCAGCAGGCTCTGGGACAGGGTAACAGATACGCAGTATTTT.

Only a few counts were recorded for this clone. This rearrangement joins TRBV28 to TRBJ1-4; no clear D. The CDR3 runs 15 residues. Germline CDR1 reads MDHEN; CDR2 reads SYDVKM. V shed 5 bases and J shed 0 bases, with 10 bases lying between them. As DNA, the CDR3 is TGTGCCAGCAGTCCCTCGGCGGCAACTAATGAAAAACTGTTTTTT. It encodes CASSPSAATNEKLFF.

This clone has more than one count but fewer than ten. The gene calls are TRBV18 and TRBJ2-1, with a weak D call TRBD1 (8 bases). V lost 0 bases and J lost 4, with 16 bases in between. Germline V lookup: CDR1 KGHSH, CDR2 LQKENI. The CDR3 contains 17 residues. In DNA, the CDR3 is TGTGCCAGCTCACCACCGGGCACAGGGGGGGGATACAATGAGCAGTTCTTC. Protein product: CASSPPGTGGGYNEQFF.